This T cell receptor beta chain was sequenced in a study of blood T cells in healthy people across ages. Study-level results: PBMC samples, being unsorted, prevented any conclusive comparison of naive and antigen-experienced cells. Long-lived donors had more naive CD4+ cells and higher diversity than aged donors.

This clonotype was counted a few times. Its target is unknown. Combining a sample-barcoded 5' primer with a J-beta primer mix, a second PCR ran for roughly 7 to 11 cycles. TCRdb fed the 5' RACE reads into MiXCR, producing one record per CDR3 protein. Among about 1,500,000 distinct CDR3 sequences listed, roughly 30% were seen once. The CDR3 loop spans 13 amino acids. CDR1 and CDR2 (germline): SGHTA, FQGNSA. V shed 4 bases and J shed 11 bases, with 12 bases lying between them. Isolation recovered at least 7 million PBMCs from every sample. The receptor's source is a woman aged 25 to 45 in good health. Material: blood. The chain has TRBV7-2 and TRBJ1-6; D might be TRBD1 (5 bases). CDR3 sequence reads: CASSSEGRAPLHF. As DNA, the CDR3 is TGTGCCAGCAGCTCCGAGGGGAGGGCACCCCTCCACTTT.